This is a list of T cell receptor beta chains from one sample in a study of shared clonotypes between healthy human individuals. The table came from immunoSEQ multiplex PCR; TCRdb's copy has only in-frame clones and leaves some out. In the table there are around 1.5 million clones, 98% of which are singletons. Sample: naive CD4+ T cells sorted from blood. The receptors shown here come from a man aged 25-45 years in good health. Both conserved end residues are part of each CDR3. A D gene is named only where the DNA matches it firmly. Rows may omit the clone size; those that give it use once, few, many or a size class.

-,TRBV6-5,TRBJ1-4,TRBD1,CASSPGQGGEKLFF,TGTGCCAGCAGCCCCGGACAGGGGGGTGAAAAACTGTTTTTT
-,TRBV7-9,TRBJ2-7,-,CASSFWETQSRYEQYF,TGTGCCAGCAGCTTTTGGGAAACTCAATCGCGCTACGAGCAGTACTTC
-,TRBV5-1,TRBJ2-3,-,CASTHARMNTDTQYF,TGCGCCAGCACCCACGCCCGAATGAACACAGATACGCAGTATTTT
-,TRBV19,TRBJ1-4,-,CASSGQRGATNEKLFF,TGTGCCAGTAGCGGACAACGAGGGGCAACTAATGAAAAACTGTTTTTT
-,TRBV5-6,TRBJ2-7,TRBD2,CASSLIAGGPYEQYF,TGTGCCAGCAGCTTAATAGCGGGAGGCCCTTACGAGCAGTACTTC
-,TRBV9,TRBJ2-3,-,CASGESSTDTQYF,TGTGCCAGCGGGGAATCTAGCACAGATACGCAGTATTTT
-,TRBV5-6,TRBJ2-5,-,CASSFRQGGNFWETQYF,TGTGCCAGCAGCTTCCGACAGGGAGGGAATTTTTGGGAGACCCAGTACTTC
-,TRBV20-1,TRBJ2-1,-,CSARTDNEQFF,TGCAGTGCTAGAACCGACAATGAGCAGTTCTTC
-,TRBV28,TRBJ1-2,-,CASSSLGGAGRDGYTF,TGTGCCAGCAGTTCCTTGGGGGGCGCGGGCCGCGATGGCTACACCTTC
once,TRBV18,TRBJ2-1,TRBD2,CASSPRGLAGGTNEQFF,TGTGCCAGCTCACCCCGGGGACTAGCGGGAGGCACCAATGAGCAGTTCTTC